The following is a T cell receptor (beta chain) sequence with its context. The use of a sample-barcoded 5' primer and a J-beta primer mix characterized a second PCR of roughly 7 to 11 cycles. A template-switch adaptor containing 12 random nucleotides labeled each cDNA molecule. One entry per CDR3 protein, called by TCRdb with MiXCR from the 5' RACE reads. The sample includes 780,000 or so distinct CDR3 sequences, about 25% of them seen just once. V was shortened by 0 bases and J by 3 bases, with 6 bases between the two germline ends. The germline gives CDR1 SNHLY, CDR2 FYNNEI. The CDR3 consists of 14 residues. This entry belongs to a study of blood T cells in healthy people across ages. The sample was also reused in another study, on T cells of mothers and their children.

The V call is TRBV2, the J call TRBJ2-4; perhaps TRBD1 as D (6 bases). This receptor was identified in a boy between 10 and 17 years old in good health. Sequencing was performed on blood. CDR3 region: CASSEADSKNIQYF. The CDR3 coding sequence is TGTGCCAGCAGTGAAGCGGACAGCAAAAACATTCAGTACTTC.